This record looks at one TCR beta chain sequence and its context. The antigen is not known. These data belong to a study of cytomegalovirus exposure and HLA in healthy donors. Study-wide context: Earlier, about 180 million T cells were analyzed, and fewer than 120 million unique TCR beta sequences were found among them.

Findings and caveats of the study: In a later analysis, V- and J-gene trimming of beta chains associated with a DCLRE1C missense variant, replicated independently. What a later analysis reportedly showed was that an Asian-associated ancestry cluster had fewer N-insertions than the roughly 670-donor mean.

Trimming removed 3 bases from V and 3 bases from J; junction bases left unmatched: 4. CDR1 and CDR2 from the germline V gene are SGHNT and YYREEE (reference sequence). The CDR3 has 15 amino acids. In the PCR, 60 Vbeta and 13 Jbeta primers were used. The method was immunoSEQ multiplex PCR; TCRdb's version includes in-frame clones alone and lacks a portion of them. The repertoire holds hundreds of thousands of clones, with roughly 87% as singletons. This sequence was found in a man aged 35 to 55 in good health and CMV-seropositive. Sample: PBMCs. This rearrangement joins TRBV5-4 to TRBJ2-1; 9 bases fit TRBD2. The CDR3: CASSSSGEGYNEQFF. As DNA, the CDR3 is TGTGCCAGCAGCTCTAGCGGGGAGGGCTACAATGAGCAGTTCTTC.